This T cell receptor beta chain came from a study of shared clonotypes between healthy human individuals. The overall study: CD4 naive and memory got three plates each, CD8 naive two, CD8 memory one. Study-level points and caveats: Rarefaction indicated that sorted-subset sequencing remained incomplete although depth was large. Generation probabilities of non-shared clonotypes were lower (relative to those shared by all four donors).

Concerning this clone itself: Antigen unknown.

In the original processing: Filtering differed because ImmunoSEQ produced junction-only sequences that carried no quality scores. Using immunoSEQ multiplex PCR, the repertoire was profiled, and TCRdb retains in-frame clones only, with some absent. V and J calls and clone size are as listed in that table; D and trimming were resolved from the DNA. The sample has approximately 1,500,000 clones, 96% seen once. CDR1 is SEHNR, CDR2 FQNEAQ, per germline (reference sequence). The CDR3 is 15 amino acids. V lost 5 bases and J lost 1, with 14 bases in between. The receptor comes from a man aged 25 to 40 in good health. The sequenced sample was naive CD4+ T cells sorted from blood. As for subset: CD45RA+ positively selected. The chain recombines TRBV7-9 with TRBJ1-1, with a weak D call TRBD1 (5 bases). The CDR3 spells CASSLEGQKNTEAFF. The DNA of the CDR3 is TGTGCCAGCAGCCTAGAAGGACAAAAGAACACTGAAGCTTTCTTT.